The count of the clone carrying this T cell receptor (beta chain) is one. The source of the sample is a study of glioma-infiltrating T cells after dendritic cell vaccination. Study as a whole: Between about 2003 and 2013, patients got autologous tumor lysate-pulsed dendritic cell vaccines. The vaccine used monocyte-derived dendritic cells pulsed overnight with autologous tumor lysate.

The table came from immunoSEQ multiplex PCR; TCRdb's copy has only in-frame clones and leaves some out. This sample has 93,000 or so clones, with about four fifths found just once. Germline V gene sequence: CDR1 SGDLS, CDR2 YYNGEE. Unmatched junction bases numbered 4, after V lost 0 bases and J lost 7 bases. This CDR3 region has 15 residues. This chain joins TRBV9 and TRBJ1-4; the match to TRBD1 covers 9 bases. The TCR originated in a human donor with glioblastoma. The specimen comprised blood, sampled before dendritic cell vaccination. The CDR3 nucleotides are TGTGCCAGCAGCGTAGGAAACAGGGGGCGTGAAAAACTGTTTTTT. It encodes CASSVGNRGREKLFF.